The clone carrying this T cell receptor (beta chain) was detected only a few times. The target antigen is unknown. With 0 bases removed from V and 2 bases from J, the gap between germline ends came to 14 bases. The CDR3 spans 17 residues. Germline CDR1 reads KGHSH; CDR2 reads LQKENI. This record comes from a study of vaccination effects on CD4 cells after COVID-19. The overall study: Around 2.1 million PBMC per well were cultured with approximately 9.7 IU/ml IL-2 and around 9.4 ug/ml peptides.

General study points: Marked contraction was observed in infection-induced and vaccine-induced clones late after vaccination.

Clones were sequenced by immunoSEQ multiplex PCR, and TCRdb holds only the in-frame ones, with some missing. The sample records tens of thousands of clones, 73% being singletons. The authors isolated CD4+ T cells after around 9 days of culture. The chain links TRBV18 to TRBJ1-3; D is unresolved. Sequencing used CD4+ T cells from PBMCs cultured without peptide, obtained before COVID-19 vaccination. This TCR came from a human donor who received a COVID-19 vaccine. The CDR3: CASSPPNQQRAGNTIYF. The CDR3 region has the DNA TGTGCCAGCTCACCACCGAATCAACAGAGGGCTGGAAACACCATATATTTT.